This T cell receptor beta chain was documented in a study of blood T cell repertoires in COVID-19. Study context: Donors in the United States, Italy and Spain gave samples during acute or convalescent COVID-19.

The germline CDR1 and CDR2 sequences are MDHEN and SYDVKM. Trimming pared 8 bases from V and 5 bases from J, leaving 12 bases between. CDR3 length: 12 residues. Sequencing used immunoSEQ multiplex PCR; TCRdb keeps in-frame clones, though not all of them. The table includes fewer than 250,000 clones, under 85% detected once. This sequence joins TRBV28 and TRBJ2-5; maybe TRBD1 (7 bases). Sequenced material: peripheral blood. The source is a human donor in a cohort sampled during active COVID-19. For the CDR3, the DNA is TGTGCCAGCGGAGGGGGCTGGGAGACCCAGTACTTC. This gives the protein CASGGGWETQYF.